These 17 T cell receptor beta chains share one sample of origin, sequenced in a study of blood T cell repertoires in COVID-19. Sequencing used immunoSEQ multiplex PCR; TCRdb keeps in-frame clones, though not all of them. The sample has roughly 250,000 clones, roughly four fifths seen once. The sequenced sample was PBMCs or T cells enriched from blood (not recorded which). The receptors derive from a woman in her thirties or forties who had been exposed to COVID-19.

V gene TRBV10-3 combines with J gene TRBJ1-5; TRBD1 aligns across 9 bases. From germline, CDR1 is ENHRY and CDR2 SYGVKD. The CDR3 has 13 amino acids. The J segment lost 5 bases and the V segment lost 7 bases, leaving 3 bases of the junction unmatched. The CDR3 loop reads CAITRDRDQPQHF. CDR3 nucleotides: TGTGCCATCACCCGGGACAGGGATCAGCCCCAGCATTTT.

The CDR3 loop reads CATSGLAGGLETQYF. DNA for the CDR3: TGTGCCACCAGTGGGTTAGCGGGGGGGCTGGAGACCCAGTACTTC. The J gene is TRBJ2-5, the V gene TRBV24-1, with 11 bases aligning to TRBD2. Trimming cost V 5 bases and J 5 bases; bases outside gene matches: 6. This CDR3 has 15 residues. Germline assignment: CDR1 KGHDR and CDR2 SFDVKD.

The CDR3 region is CASSLARPGSGNTIYF. CDR3 in DNA: TGTGCCAGCAGCTTAGCTCGTCCGGGTTCAGGAAACACCATATATTTT. The V and J genes are TRBV7-9 and TRBJ1-3; the D is unclear. Germline CDR1 SEHNR, CDR2 FQNEAQ (reference sequence). Trimming shortened V by 0 bases and J by 4 bases, and 13 bases separated the two germline ends. The CDR3 sequence is 16 residues long. The full variable domain, in which reference TRBV7-9 and TRBJ1-3 provide the parts outside the CDR3, is DTGVSQNPRHKITKRGQNVTFRCDPISEHNRLYWYRQTLGQGPEFLTYFQNEAQLEKSRLLSDRFSAERPKGSFSTLEIQRTEQGDSAMYLCASSLARPGSGNTIYFGEGSWLTVV.

This clone appeared a single time. This chain uses TRBV10-2 with TRBJ1-2; no reliable D call. CDR3 length: 14 amino acids. CDR1 is WSHSY and CDR2 is SAAADI in the germline V gene. V was shortened by 3 bases and J by 3 bases, with 11 bases between the two germline ends. CDR3 coding DNA: TGCGCCAGCAGTGACCCTTCCCCTTACTATGGCTACACCTTC. Protein: CASSDPSPYYGYTF.

The CDR3 DNA is TGTGCCAGCAGCTTGGTAGCGGGGCTTGGGACAGATACGCAGTATTTT. Protein: CASSLVAGLGTDTQYF. V and J are TRBV5-6 and TRBJ2-3; 8 bases fit TRBD2. After removal of 0 bases from V and 3 bases from J, the junction contained 6 bases not matched to a gene. The length of the CDR3 is 16 residues. In germline, CDR1 is SGHDT, CDR2 YYEEEE. Full variable domain (outside the CDR3, taken from reference TRBV5-6 and TRBJ2-3): DAGVTQSPTHLIKTRGQQVTLRCSPKSGHDTVSWYQQALGQGPQFIFQYYEEEERQRGNFPDRFSGHQFPNYSSELNVNALLLGDSALYLCASSLVAGLGTDTQYFGPGTRLTVL.

The V and J genes are TRBV9 and TRBJ1-1; perhaps TRBD1 as D (5 bases). This CDR3 is built from 16 residues. Trimming took 0 bases from V and 4 from J, leaving 16 bases between them. Germline V gives CDR1 SGDLS, CDR2 YYNGEE. In DNA form, the CDR3 reads TGTGCCAGCAGCGTAGACTCCGGGACTTCGGGCACTGAAGCTTTCTTT. It is translated as CASSVDSGTSGTEAFF.

The chain combines TRBV9 with TRBJ2-5; TRBD1 aligns across 11 bases. In germline, CDR1 is SGDLS, CDR2 YYNGEE. This CDR3 is built from 15 residues. Trimming removed 4 bases from V and 5 bases from J; junction bases left unmatched: 7. This CDR3 is CASSLGQGAVETQYF. The CDR3 bases are TGTGCCAGCAGCCTCGGACAGGGGGCTGTGGAGACCCAGTACTTC.

This clone was seen only once. The V gene is TRBV14, the J gene TRBJ1-2; 9 positions agree with TRBD1. In germline, CDR1 is SGHDN, CDR2 FVKESK. V lost 1 base and J lost 1; bases outside the gene matches: 4. The CDR3 is 16 amino acids. The CDR3 loop is CASSQVDRGGNYGYTF. CDR3 DNA: TGTGCCAGCAGCCAAGTGGACAGGGGCGGTAACTATGGCTACACCTTC.

V is TRBV5-1 and J is TRBJ2-5; 8 nucleotides align to TRBD2. The CDR3 loop spans 14 amino acids. V lost 4 bases and J lost 2; bases outside the gene matches: 4. Germline V gene lookup returns CDR1 SGHRS and CDR2 YFSETQ. The CDR3 sequence is CASSELAEQETQYF. CDR3 DNA: TGCGCCAGCAGCGAACTAGCGGAACAAGAGACCCAGTACTTC. Together with reference TRBV5-1 and TRBJ2-5, the CDR3 gives the full variable domain: KAGVTQTPRYLIKTRGQQVTLSCSPISGHRSVSWYQQTPGQGLQFLFEYFSETQRNKGNFPGRFSGRQFSNSRSEMNVSTLELGDSALYLCASSELAEQETQYFGPGTRLLVL.

The rearrangement links TRBV18 to TRBJ1-1, with a tentative D call TRBD1 (5 bases). V was trimmed by 6 bases and J by 0 bases, leaving 11 bases between them. This CDR3 region has 14 residues. Germline lookup yields CDR1 KGHSH and CDR2 LQKENI. CDR3 sequence: CASSPGGLNTEAFF. CDR3 nucleotides: TGTGCCAGCTCCCCTGGGGGGTTGAACACTGAAGCTTTCTTT.

V gene TRBV7-2 combines with J gene TRBJ2-6; D gene uncertain. Trimming took off 5 bases at V and 0 bases at J, with 11 bases between the two ends. Per the germline V gene, CDR1 is SGHTA and CDR2 is FQGNSA. CDR3 length equals 16 residues. CDR3 in amino acids: CASSLERGSGANVLTF. The DNA of the CDR3 is TGTGCCAGCAGCCTCGAGAGAGGCTCTGGGGCCAACGTCCTGACTTTC. Looking up the rest from reference TRBV7-2 and TRBJ2-6 gives the full variable domain: GAGVSQSPSNKVTEKGKDVELRCDPISGHTALYWYRQSLGQGLEFLIYFQGNSAPDKSGLPSDRFSAERTGGSVSTLTIQRTQQEDSAVYLCASSLERGSGANVLTFGAGSRLTVL.

This chain joins TRBV2 and TRBJ2-6, with D uncertain. V lost 7 bases and J 1 base, leaving 5 bases between the germline ends. CDR3 size: 13 residues. The V gene's germline CDR1 is SNHLY and CDR2 FYNNEI. CDR3 protein: CASTLSGANVLTF. CDR3 sequence (DNA): TGTGCCAGCACCCTTTCTGGGGCCAACGTCCTGACTTTC.

The table lists this clone with a count of one. The genes are TRBV28 and TRBJ2-7; D is perhaps TRBD1 (5 bases). Germline lookup yields CDR1 MDHEN and CDR2 SYDVKM. This CDR3 spans 15 amino acids. The germline V and J ends were trimmed by 5 bases and 8 bases, with 22 bases remaining between them. The DNA of the CDR3 is TGTGCCAGCAGTCCTACCGCGACACAGGTTTGGCAGCAGTACTTC. This translates into CASSPTATQVWQQYF.

The J gene is TRBJ1-1, the V gene TRBV3-1 (or the pseudogene TRBV3-2); TRBD1 is a possible D gene (6 bases). Trimming took 4 bases from V and 11 from J, leaving 17 bases between them. CDR1 is LGHDT and CDR2 is YNNKEL in the germline V gene (reference sequence). The CDR3 runs 13 residues. CDR3 bases: TGTGCCAGCAGCCCCTTGGGAAGGACAGAGGCTTTCTTT. This translates into CASSPLGRTEAFF.

The chain combines TRBV6-1 with TRBJ2-6; tentative D call: TRBD1 (6 bases). CDR3 size: 17 residues. Deletions cut 1 base from V and 3 bases from J, with 13 bases between. Germline CDR1 MNHNS, CDR2 SASEGT. As DNA, the CDR3 is TGTGCCAGCAGTGAAGGCAGGGGTCTGAGTGGGGCCAACGTCCTGACTTTC. This sequence encodes CASSEGRGLSGANVLTF.

This clone showed up many times. J is TRBJ2-7 and V is TRBV19, with 10 bases aligning to TRBD1. The trim removed 7 bases at V and 6 bases at J, leaving 9 bases unmatched. CDR1 LNHDA and CDR2 SQIVND come from the germline V gene (reference sequence). The CDR3 covers 14 residues. The CDR3 region has the DNA TGTGCCAGTACCTCCGGGACAGGGGCTTCCGAGCAGTACTTC. Its translation is CASTSGTGASEQYF.

There are many counts of this clone. This chain uses TRBV6-5 with TRBJ1-6, with D possibly TRBD1 on 6 matching bases. V shed 2 bases and J shed 9 bases, with 8 bases lying between them. There are 13 residues in the CDR3. Per germline, CDR1 MNHEY and CDR2 SVGAGI. The CDR3 DNA follows: TGTGCCAGCAGTTACCTGGGGGCTTCACCCCTCCACTTT. Translated: CASSYLGASPLHF.